This TCR beta chain was captured in a study of neurological immune-mediated disorders. Background on the study: Secondary progressive cases numbered 3 among the roughly 35 multiple sclerosis patients, while the other 31 were relapsing-remitting. Study-wide findings and caveats: The absence of any CDR3 amino acid sequence shared by expanded clones across subjects suggests that repertoires were private in all groups. A possible signature appeared as one related-CDR3 cluster, in which phylogenetic grouping placed the repertoires of 18 of 34 multiple sclerosis patients.

The sample holds many counts of this clonotype. Its matching antigen is unknown. The cDNA came from 5'RACE, which used 10-nucleotide random UMIs. One entry per CDR3 protein, called by TCRdb with MiXCR from the 5' RACE reads. In the table there are around 65,000 distinct CDR3 sequences, roughly 5.6% of which are singletons. This sequence originates from a human donor with multiple sclerosis. The donor label of this sample is uncertain. The material sequenced was PBMCs.

The CDR3 region is CASSGLRDSPYGYTF. DNA of the CDR3: TGTGCCAGCAGTGGCCTCCGGGACAGTCCTTATGGCTACACCTTC. The chain links TRBV2 to TRBJ1-2, with 7 bases matching TRBD1. CDR3 length equals 15 residues. From germline, CDR1 is SNHLY and CDR2 FYNNEI. J gave up 5 bases and V 4 bases, and 10 bases lay outside the gene matches. The whole variable domain, filled in from reference TRBV2 and TRBJ1-2, reads EPEVTQTPSHQVTQMGQEVILRCVPISNHLYFYWYRQILGQKVEFLVSFYNNEISEKSEIFDDQFSVERPDGSNFTLKIRSTKLEDSAMYFCASSGLRDSPYGYTFGSGTRLTVV.